The T cell receptor beta chain described here comes from a study of T cell responses to AZD1222 COVID-19 vaccine. With 7 bases clipped from V and 8 bases from J, the junction kept 9 bases outside the gene matches. The CDR3 contains 14 residues. Germline CDR1 LGHNA, CDR2 YSLEER. Overall study results and limits: Recipients of two AZD1222 doses showed rising Spike-specific TCR breadth and depth. At baseline, seropositivity was found in only a handful of AZD1222 recipients. Most donors were white British and more were female, and clonal diversity was possibly underestimated. Unmutated variant regions reportedly attract nearly half of all spike-specific TCRs.

Concerning this clone itself: Its antigen is currently unknown.

Only in-frame clones appear in the TCRdb table, and some are missing; sequencing was by immunoSEQ multiplex PCR. This table has approximately 100,000 clones, 90% to 95% appearing once. This TCR came from an adult in good health. This sequence joins TRBV4-3 and TRBJ1-2, with TRBD1 identical over 11 bases. The sequencing used peripheral blood, collected on day 0 of AZD1222 vaccination. In nucleotides, the CDR3 is TGCGCCAGCACCTGGACAGGGGGCGGGGAGGGCTACACCTTC. This gives the protein CASTWTGGGEGYTF.